These 3 T cell receptor beta chains were sequenced from one sample in a study of shared clonotypes between healthy human individuals. Assay used: immunoSEQ multiplex PCR; TCRdb lists only in-frame clones, some missing. The table includes 2 million to 2.5 million clones, more than 90% detected once. The sequencing input was naive CD4+ T cells sorted from blood. Subset: CD45RA+ positively selected. The source is a man between 18 and 29 years old in good health.

This clone showed up just once. V and J are TRBV30 and TRBJ1-2; D possibly corresponds to TRBD1 (5 bases). The V gene lost 2 bases and the J gene lost 7 bases, with 14 bases spanning the gap. The CDR3 runs to 13 residues. Germline values: CDR1 GTSNPN, CDR2 SVGIG (reference sequence). Here the CDR3 reads CAWSLRDSGGYTF. The CDR3 DNA follows: TGTGCCTGGAGTCTCCGGGACTCCGGTGGCTACACCTTC.

This chain joins TRBV7-9 and TRBJ1-4; no firm D call. The V gene's germline CDR1 is SEHNR and CDR2 FQNEAQ (reference sequence). The CDR3 sequence is 14 residues long. V was pared by 4 bases and J by 6 bases, with 12 bases between. The CDR3 DNA is TGTGCCAGCAGCTCCCGTGGGCGGGATGAAAAACTGTTTTTT. This gives the protein CASSSRGRDEKLFF.

V is TRBV2 and J is TRBJ1-4; D might be TRBD1 (5 bases). This CDR3 has 15 amino acids. The ends were cut back, 8 bases at V and 2 bases at J, with 15 bases in the middle. Germline values: CDR1 SNHLY, CDR2 FYNNEI. CDR3 amino acids: CASGYGGSTNEKLFF. The CDR3 coding sequence is TGTGCCAGCGGCTATGGGGGGTCGACTAATGAAAAACTGTTTTTT.